This T cell receptor beta chain came from a study of blood T cell repertoires in COVID-19. From germline, CDR1 is LGHDT and CDR2 YNNKEL (reference sequence). Trimming cost V 5 bases and J 2 bases, with 14 bases left between them. This CDR3 is built from 15 residues. This table comes from immunoSEQ multiplex PCR, and its TCRdb copy is limited to in-frame clones, with some not included. The sample carries 350,000 to 400,000 clones, 85% to 90% recorded once. The sequence derives from a man aged 18-30 years who had recovered from COVID-19. The chain links TRBV3-1 (or the pseudogene TRBV3-2) to TRBJ2-3; possibly TRBD2 for D (5 bases). The sequenced sample consisted of PBMCs or T cells enriched from blood (not recorded which). CDR3 sequence: CASSLAFGATDTQYF. CDR3 nucleotide sequence: TGTGCCAGCAGCTTAGCGTTCGGTGCCACAGATACGCAGTATTTT.